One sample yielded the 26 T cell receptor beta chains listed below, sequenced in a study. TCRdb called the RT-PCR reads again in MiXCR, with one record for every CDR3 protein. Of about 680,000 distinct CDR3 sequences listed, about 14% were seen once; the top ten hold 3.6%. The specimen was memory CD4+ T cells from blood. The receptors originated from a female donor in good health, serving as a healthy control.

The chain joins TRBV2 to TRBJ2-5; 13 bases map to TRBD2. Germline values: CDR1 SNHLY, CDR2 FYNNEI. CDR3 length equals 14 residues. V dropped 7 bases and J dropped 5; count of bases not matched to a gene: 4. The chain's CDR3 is CASKGLAGSETQYF. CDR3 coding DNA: TGTGCCAGCAAGGGACTAGCGGGATCGGAGACCCAGTACTTC.

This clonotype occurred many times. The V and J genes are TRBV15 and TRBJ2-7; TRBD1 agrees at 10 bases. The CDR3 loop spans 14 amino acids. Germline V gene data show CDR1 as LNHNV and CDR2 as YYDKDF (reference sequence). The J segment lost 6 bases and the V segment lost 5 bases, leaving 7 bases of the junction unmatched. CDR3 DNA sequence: TGTGCCACCAGCCTTGCTCGACAGGGGGCCGAGCAGTACTTC. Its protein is CATSLARQGAEQYF.

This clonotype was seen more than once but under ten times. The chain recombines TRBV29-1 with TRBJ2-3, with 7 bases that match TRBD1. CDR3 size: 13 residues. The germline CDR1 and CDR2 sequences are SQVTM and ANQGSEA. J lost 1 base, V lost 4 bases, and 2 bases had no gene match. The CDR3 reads CSVVTGGTDTQYF. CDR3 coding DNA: TGCAGCGTTGTCACAGGGGGCACAGATACGCAGTATTTT.

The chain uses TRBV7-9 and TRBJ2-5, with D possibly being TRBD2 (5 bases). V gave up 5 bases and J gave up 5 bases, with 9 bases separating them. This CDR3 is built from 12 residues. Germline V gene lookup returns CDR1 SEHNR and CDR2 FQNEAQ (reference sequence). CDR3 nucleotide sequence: TGTGCCAGCAGCGGACTTTCGGAGACCCAGTACTTC. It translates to CASSGLSETQYF.

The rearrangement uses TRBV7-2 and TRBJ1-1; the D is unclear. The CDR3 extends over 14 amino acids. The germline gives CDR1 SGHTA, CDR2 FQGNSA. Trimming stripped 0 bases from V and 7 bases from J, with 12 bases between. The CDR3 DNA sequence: TGTGCCAGCAGCTTAGCGCGGTGGGGTATTGAAGCTTTCTTT. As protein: CASSLARWGIEAFF. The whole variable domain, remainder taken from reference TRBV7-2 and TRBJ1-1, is GAGVSQSPSNKVTEKGKDVELRCDPISGHTALYWYRQSLGQGLEFLIYFQGNSAPDKSGLPSDRFSAERTGGSVSTLTIQRTQQEDSAVYLCASSLARWGIEAFFGQGTRLTVV.

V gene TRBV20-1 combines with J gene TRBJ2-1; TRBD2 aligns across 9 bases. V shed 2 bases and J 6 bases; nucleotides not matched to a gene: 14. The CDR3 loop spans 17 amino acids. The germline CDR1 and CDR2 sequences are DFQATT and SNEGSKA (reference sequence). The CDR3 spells CSARSGASGVWGNEQFF. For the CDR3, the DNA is TGCAGTGCTAGATCGGGGGCTAGCGGGGTCTGGGGCAATGAGCAGTTCTTC.

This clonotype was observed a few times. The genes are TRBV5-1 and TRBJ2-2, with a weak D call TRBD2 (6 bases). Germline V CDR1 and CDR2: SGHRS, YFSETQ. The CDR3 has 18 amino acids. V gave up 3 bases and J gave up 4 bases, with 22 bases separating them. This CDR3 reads CASSSIVGLTLGTGELFF. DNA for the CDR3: TGCGCCAGCAGCTCAATCGTGGGACTTACCTTGGGCACCGGGGAGCTGTTTTTT.

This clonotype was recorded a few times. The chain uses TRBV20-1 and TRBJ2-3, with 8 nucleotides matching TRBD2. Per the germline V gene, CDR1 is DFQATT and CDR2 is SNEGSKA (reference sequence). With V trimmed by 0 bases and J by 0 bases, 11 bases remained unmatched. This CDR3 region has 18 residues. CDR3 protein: CSARDGTRTTYSTDTQYF. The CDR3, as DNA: TGCAGTGCTAGAGACGGGACTAGGACGACCTATAGCACAGATACGCAGTATTTT.

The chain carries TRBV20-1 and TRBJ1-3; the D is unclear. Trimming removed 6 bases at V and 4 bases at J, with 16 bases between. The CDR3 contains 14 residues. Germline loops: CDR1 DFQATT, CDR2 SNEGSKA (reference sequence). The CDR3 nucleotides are TGCAGTGCCAGACTCTACGGGCGCGGAAACACCATATATTTT. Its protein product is CSARLYGRGNTIYF.

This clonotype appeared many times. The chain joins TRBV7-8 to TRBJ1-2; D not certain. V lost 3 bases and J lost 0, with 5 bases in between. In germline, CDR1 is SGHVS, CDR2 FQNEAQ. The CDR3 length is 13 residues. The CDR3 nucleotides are TGTGCCAGCAGCTTGCCTTCTAACTATGGCTACACCTTC. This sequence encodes CASSLPSNYGYTF.

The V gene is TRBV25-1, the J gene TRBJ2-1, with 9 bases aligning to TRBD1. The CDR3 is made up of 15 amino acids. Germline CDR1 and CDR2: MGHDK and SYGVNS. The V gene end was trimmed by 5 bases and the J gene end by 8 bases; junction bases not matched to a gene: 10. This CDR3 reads CASSLPGDRAHEQFF. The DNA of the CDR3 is TGTGCCAGCAGTCTTCCCGGGGACAGGGCCCATGAGCAGTTCTTC. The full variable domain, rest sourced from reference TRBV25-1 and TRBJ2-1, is EADIYQTPRYLVIGTGKKITLECSQTMGHDKMYWYQQDPGMELHLIHYSYGVNSTEKGDLSSESTVSRIRTEHFPLTLESARPSHTSQYLCASSLPGDRAHEQFFGPGTRLTVL.

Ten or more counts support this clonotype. The CDR3 region is CASIPRGQAEKLFF. The CDR3 nucleotides are TGTGCCAGCATCCCCAGGGGACAGGCCGAAAAACTGTTTTTT. The chain combines TRBV6-2 or TRBV6-3 with TRBJ1-4, with TRBD1 matching 8 bases. The ends lost 7 bases at V and 8 bases at J; junction bases unmatched: 9. The germline gives CDR1 MNHEY, CDR2 SVGEGT. This CDR3 spans 14 amino acids.

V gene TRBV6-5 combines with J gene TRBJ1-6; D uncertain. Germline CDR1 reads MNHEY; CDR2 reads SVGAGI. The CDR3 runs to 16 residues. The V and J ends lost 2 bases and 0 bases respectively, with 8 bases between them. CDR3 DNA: TGTGCCAGCAGTTACGCCCCGAGCTCCTATAATTCACCCCTCCACTTT. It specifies CASSYAPSSYNSPLHF.

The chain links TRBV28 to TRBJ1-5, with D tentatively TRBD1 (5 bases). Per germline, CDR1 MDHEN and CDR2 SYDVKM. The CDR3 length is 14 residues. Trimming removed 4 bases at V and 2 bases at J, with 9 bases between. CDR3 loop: CASSWGNRNQPQHF. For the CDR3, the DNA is TGTGCCAGCAGTTGGGGGAACCGCAATCAGCCCCAGCATTTT.

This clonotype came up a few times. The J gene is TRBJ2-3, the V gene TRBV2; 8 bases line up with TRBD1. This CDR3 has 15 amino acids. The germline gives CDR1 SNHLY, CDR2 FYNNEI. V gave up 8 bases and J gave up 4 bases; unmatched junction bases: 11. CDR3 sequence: CASGGSQGAADTQYF. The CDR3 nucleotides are TGTGCCAGCGGGGGGTCCCAGGGGGCCGCAGATACGCAGTATTTT. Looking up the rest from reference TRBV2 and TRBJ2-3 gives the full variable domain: EPEVTQTPSHQVTQMGQEVILRCVPISNHLYFYWYRQILGQKVEFLVSFYNNEISEKSEIFDDQFSVERPDGSNFTLKIRSTKLEDSAMYFCASGGSQGAADTQYFGPGTRLTVL.

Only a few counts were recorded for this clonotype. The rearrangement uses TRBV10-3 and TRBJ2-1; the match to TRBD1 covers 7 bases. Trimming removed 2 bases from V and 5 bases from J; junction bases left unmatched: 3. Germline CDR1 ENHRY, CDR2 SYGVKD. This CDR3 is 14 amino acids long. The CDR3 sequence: CAISETGADNEQFF. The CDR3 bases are TGTGCCATCAGTGAGACAGGGGCAGACAATGAGCAGTTCTTC.

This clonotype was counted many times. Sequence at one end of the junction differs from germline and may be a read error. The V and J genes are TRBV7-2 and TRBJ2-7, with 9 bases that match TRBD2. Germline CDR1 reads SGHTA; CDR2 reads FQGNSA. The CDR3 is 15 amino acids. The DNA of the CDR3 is TGCGCCAGCAGCTTGGTCGCGGGAGGGGGCTACGAGCAGTACTTC. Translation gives CASSLVAGGGYEQYF.

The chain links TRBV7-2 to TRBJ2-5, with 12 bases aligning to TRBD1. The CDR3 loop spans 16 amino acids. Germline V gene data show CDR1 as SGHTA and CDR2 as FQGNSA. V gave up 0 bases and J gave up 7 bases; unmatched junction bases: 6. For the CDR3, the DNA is TGTGCCAGCAGCTTAGCCCCGGGACAGGGGGCGGTGACCCAGTACTTC. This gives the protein CASSLAPGQGAVTQYF.

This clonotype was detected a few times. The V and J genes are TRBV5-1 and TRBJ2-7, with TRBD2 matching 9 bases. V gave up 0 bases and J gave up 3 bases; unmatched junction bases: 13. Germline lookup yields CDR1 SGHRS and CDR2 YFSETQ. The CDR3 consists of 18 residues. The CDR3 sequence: CASSLALASGNILYEQYF. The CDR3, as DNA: TGCGCCAGCAGCTTGGCCTTGGCTAGCGGGAATATCCTCTACGAGCAGTACTTC.

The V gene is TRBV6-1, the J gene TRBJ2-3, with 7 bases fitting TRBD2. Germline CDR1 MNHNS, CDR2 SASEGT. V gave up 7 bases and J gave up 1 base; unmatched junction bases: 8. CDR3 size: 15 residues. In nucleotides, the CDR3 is TGTGCCAGCAATGGGGCGGGACTACGCACAGATACGCAGTATTTT. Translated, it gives CASNGAGLRTDTQYF.

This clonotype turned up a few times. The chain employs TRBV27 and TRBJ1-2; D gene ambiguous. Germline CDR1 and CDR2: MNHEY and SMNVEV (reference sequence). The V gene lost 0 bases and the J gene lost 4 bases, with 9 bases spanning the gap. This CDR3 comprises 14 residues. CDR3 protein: CASSLSTTGYGYTF. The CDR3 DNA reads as TGTGCCAGCAGTTTATCGACGACGGGCTATGGCTACACCTTC.

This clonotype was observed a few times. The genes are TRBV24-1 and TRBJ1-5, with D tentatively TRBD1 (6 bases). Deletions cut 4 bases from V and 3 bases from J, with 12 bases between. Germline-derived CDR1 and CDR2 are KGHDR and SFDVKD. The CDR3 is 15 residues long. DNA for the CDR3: TGTGCCACCAGTGAAGGGGGGACAAACAATCAGCCCCAGCATTTT. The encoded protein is CATSEGGTNNQPQHF.

The CDR3 region is CASTRTANYEQYF. The CDR3 DNA reads as TGTGCCAGCACACGGACAGCCAACTACGAGCAGTACTTC. V is TRBV28 and J is TRBJ2-7; D may be TRBD1 (6 bases). V was clipped by 7 bases and J by 3 bases, with 13 bases between them. Germline assignment: CDR1 MDHEN and CDR2 SYDVKM. The length of the CDR3 is 13 residues.

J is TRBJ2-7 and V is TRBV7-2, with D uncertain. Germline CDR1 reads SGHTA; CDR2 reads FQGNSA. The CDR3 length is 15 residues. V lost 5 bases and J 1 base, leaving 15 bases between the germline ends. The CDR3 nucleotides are TGTGCCAGCAGCATTGCGTCGACCGGATCCTACGAGCAGTACTTC. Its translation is CASSIASTGSYEQYF.

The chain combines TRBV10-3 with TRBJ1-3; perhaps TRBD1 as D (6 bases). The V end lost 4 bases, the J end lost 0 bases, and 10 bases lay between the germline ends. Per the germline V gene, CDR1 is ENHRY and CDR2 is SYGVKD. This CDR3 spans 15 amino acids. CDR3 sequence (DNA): TGTGCCATCAGTGGACAGGATTTCTCTGGAAACACCATATATTTT. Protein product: CAISGQDFSGNTIYF.

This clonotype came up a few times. CDR3 loop: CASSYINTEAFF. The CDR3, as DNA: TGTGCCAGCAGTTATATAAACACTGAAGCTTTCTTT. V and J are TRBV6-2 or TRBV6-3 and TRBJ1-1; D is undetermined. The CDR3 is 12 amino acids. Germline CDR1 and CDR2: MNHEY and SVGEGT. V gave up 3 bases and J gave up 2 bases, with 4 bases separating them.